These 31 T cell receptor beta chains originate from one sample sequenced in a study of cytomegalovirus exposure and HLA in healthy donors. Use of 60 Vbeta and 13 Jbeta primers characterized the PCR. Produced via immunoSEQ multiplex PCR; TCRdb's table is partial and in-frame only. The table lists over 90,000 clones, about four fifths of them singletons. Sequenced material: PBMCs. Receptors were obtained from a man in his forties in good health and CMV-seropositive.

V gene TRBV2 combines with J gene TRBJ2-5; a weak D match, TRBD2 (6 bases). TRBJ2-7 matches the DNA end more closely, so the J call is doubtful. The germline V gene encodes CDR1 SNHLY and CDR2 FYNNEI. The CDR3 runs to 13 residues. CDR3 coding DNA: TGTGCCAGCAGGGGGGGTCCGTCCTACGAGCAGTACTTC. This gives the protein CASRGGPSYEQYF.

The DNA of the CDR3 is TGTGCCAGCAGCTTAGCTTCCAGGACTAGCGGGAGGGAGGGTGGGGATACGCAGTATTTT. Translating it yields CASSLASRTSGREGGDTQYF. The V call is TRBV7-2, the J call TRBJ2-3; 15 nucleotides agree with TRBD2. The CDR3 has 20 amino acids. V was clipped by 0 bases and J by 6 bases; unmatched bases: 13. CDR1 is SGHTA, CDR2 FQGNSA, per germline.

The chain recombines TRBV18 with TRBJ2-7; D not certain. Trimming removed 8 bases from V and 1 base from J, with 12 bases in between. The CDR3 extends over 13 amino acids. Germline V gene data show CDR1 as KGHSH and CDR2 as LQKENI. This CDR3 reads CASHLFGSYEQYF. CDR3 nucleotides: TGTGCCAGCCACCTTTTCGGGTCCTACGAGCAGTACTTC.

This clone was seen only once. The chain has TRBV6-1 and TRBJ1-4; TRBD1 aligns across 8 bases. The ends lost 3 bases at V and 4 bases at J; junction bases unmatched: 7. CDR3 length: 16 amino acids. Looked up from germline, CDR1 is MNHNS and CDR2 is SASEGT. CDR3 DNA: TGTGCCAGCAGTGATTTATCAGGGGGCGGTAATGAAAAACTGTTTTTT. As protein: CASSDLSGGGNEKLFF.

The chain recombines TRBV7-2 with TRBJ1-2; 8 bases are shared with TRBD1. The CDR3 runs to 13 residues. V shed 5 bases, J shed 2 bases, and the junction held 1 base outside the gene matches. Germline-derived CDR1 and CDR2 are SGHTA and FQGNSA. The CDR3, as DNA: TGTGCCAGCAGCGACAGGGGAAACTATGGCTACACCTTC. This sequence encodes CASSDRGNYGYTF.

To note about this clone: One junction end disagrees with the germline gene, perhaps due to a read error. The chain is built from TRBV7-9 and TRBJ1-1; D may be TRBD1 (5 bases). This CDR3 contains 12 residues. Per germline, CDR1 SEHNR and CDR2 FQNEAQ (reference sequence). The CDR3 nucleotides read TGTTCCAGCAGCTTCAGGGCGACTGAAGCTTTCTTT. This translates into CSSSFRATEAFF.

The chain is built from TRBV7-9 and TRBJ2-4; 11 positions agree with TRBD1. The germline V gene has CDR1 SEHNR and CDR2 FQNEAQ (reference sequence). The junction had 7 bases not matched to a gene; V was cut back by 4 bases and J by 8 bases. This CDR3 spans 15 amino acids. The CDR3 DNA reads TGTGCCAGCAGCTCGGGACAGGGGGAATGGTACATTCAGTACTTC. Its protein product is CASSSGQGEWYIQYF.

The CDR3 region has the DNA TGTGCCAGCAGCTTAGCGGGACAGGGTTCCTATGGCTACACCTTC. Translating it yields CASSLAGQGSYGYTF. This chain links TRBV7-2 with TRBJ1-2; 9 nucleotides line up with TRBD1. The CDR3 loop spans 15 amino acids. The V segment lost 0 bases and the J segment 4 bases; nucleotides outside the gene matches: 3. The germline V gene encodes CDR1 SGHTA and CDR2 FQGNSA.

The CDR3 sequence: CASSTGGTANSPLHF. The CDR3 DNA reads as TGTGCCAGCAGCACGGGGGGGACAGCCAATTCACCCCTCCACTTT. The gene calls are TRBV7-3 and TRBJ1-6; 7 bases agree with TRBD1. In germline, CDR1 is SGHTA, CDR2 FQGTGA. J lost 7 bases, V lost 5 bases, and 8 bases had no gene match. The CDR3 extends over 15 amino acids.

The chain recombines TRBV29-1 with TRBJ2-7; D is perhaps TRBD2 (6 bases). Germline V gene sequence: CDR1 SQVTM, CDR2 ANQGSEA. The CDR3 is 12 amino acids. V gave up 4 bases and J gave up 3 bases, with 10 bases separating them. For the CDR3, the DNA is TGCAGCGTTGGGCTAGCGAACTACGAGCAGTACTTC. As protein: CSVGLANYEQYF.

V usage is TRBV27 and J usage is TRBJ2-7, with D possibly matching TRBD1 (6 bases). Germline V lookup: CDR1 MNHEY, CDR2 SMNVEV (reference sequence). V lost 5 bases, J lost 6 bases, and 14 bases lay in between. CDR3 size: 13 residues. The CDR3 DNA follows: TGTGCCAGCAGTCCTTGGACAGTTTCCGAGCAGTACTTC. Translating it yields CASSPWTVSEQYF.

The genes are TRBV27 and TRBJ1-1; tentatively, D is TRBD1 (5 bases). CDR3 size: 14 residues. Trimming cost V 7 bases and J 2 bases, with 14 bases left between them. Looked up from germline, CDR1 is MNHEY and CDR2 is SMNVEV (reference sequence). Here the CDR3 reads CASTESQGNTEAFF. The CDR3 coding sequence is TGTGCCAGCACAGAATCTCAGGGCAACACTGAAGCTTTCTTT.

The rearrangement links TRBV4-1 to TRBJ1-4, with 9 bases lining up with TRBD1. Germline V gene lookup returns CDR1 MGHRA and CDR2 YSYEKL. V trimming: 1 base; J trimming: 6 bases; junction bases outside the gene matches: 3. This CDR3 is 15 amino acids long. The chain's CDR3 is CASSQARTGDEKLFF. In nucleotides, the CDR3 is TGCGCCAGCAGCCAAGCCCGGACAGGGGATGAAAAACTGTTTTTT.

The chain has TRBV6-5 and TRBJ1-5; 12 nucleotides match TRBD1. V lost 5 bases, J lost 6 bases, and 5 bases stayed unmatched. The CDR3 contains 15 residues. Germline V gives CDR1 MNHEY, CDR2 SVGAGI. Written as DNA, the CDR3 is TGTGCCAGCAGTCGGGGGACAGGGGGCAGTCAGCCCCAGCATTTT. This encodes CASSRGTGGSQPQHF.

There are a few counts of this clone. The V gene is TRBV6-6, the J gene TRBJ2-1; 9 bases map to TRBD1. V gave up 8 bases and J gave up 9 bases; unmatched junction bases: 11. From germline, CDR1 is MNHNY and CDR2 SVGAGI (reference sequence). CDR3 size: 14 residues. CDR3 in amino acids: CASLRDRVLGEQFF. DNA for the CDR3: TGTGCCAGCCTCCGGGACAGGGTTTTGGGTGAGCAGTTCTTC.

This rearrangement joins TRBV6-5 to TRBJ1-1; 11 bases align to TRBD1. Trimming removed 4 bases from V and 5 bases from J; junction bases left unmatched: 6. The V gene's germline CDR1 is MNHEY and CDR2 SVGAGI. The CDR3 spans 15 residues. This CDR3 is CASSLRTGGRTEAFF. Here the CDR3 DNA reads TGTGCCAGCAGTTTAAGGACAGGGGGCCGAACTGAAGCTTTCTTT.

The chain recombines TRBV15 with TRBJ2-2; 11 positions match TRBD2. Trimming cost V 0 bases and J 5 bases; bases outside gene matches: 5. Germline loops: CDR1 LNHNV, CDR2 YYDKDF (reference sequence). The CDR3 sequence is 17 residues long. CDR3 in DNA: TGTGCCACCAGCAGAGATCTACTAGCGGGAGTTACCGGGGAGCTGTTTTTT. It yields the protein CATSRDLLAGVTGELFF. The full variable domain, with the rest looked up from reference TRBV15 and TRBJ2-2, is DAMVIQNPRYQVTQFGKPVTLSCSQTLNHNVMYWYQQKSSQAPKLLFHYYDKDFNNEADTPDNFQSRRPNTSFCFLDIRSPGLGDTAMYLCATSRDLLAGVTGELFFGEGSRLTVL.

This chain connects TRBV6-1 to TRBJ1-5; 8 bases fit TRBD1. J gave up 9 bases and V 1 base, and 8 bases lay outside the gene matches. The CDR3 extends over 15 amino acids. Looked up from germline, CDR1 is MNHNS and CDR2 is SASEGT. The CDR3 region has the DNA TGTGCCAGCAGTGAAGTTCCGACAGGGGCCCGGCCCCAGCATTTT. It encodes CASSEVPTGARPQHF.

The chain carries TRBV28 and TRBJ1-1; a weak D match, TRBD1 (5 bases). The CDR3 totals 13 residues. CDR1 and CDR2 from the germline V gene are MDHEN and SYDVKM. Trimming pared 6 bases from V and 0 bases from J, leaving 8 bases between. The CDR3 DNA reads as TGTGCCAGCAGCCTCAGGGTGAACACTGAAGCTTTCTTT. Translated: CASSLRVNTEAFF.

The CDR3 spells CASSLDRVGFEQYF. The CDR3 bases are TGTGCCAGCAGTTTAGACAGGGTCGGATTCGAGCAGTACTTC. The rearrangement uses TRBV27 and TRBJ2-7; 7 bases are shared with TRBD1. The CDR3 contains 14 residues. After removal of 2 bases from V and 6 bases from J, the junction contained 7 bases not matched to a gene. From germline, CDR1 is MNHEY and CDR2 SMNVEV (reference sequence).

The DNA of the CDR3 is TGTGCCAGTATGGTGGGGGCGGGGGGAGATACGCAGTATTTT. Its protein is CASMVGAGGDTQYF. This chain uses TRBV19 with TRBJ2-3; 8 bases map to TRBD2. This CDR3 has 14 amino acids. The V gene's germline CDR1 is LNHDA and CDR2 SQIVND (reference sequence). V shed 7 bases and J 5 bases; nucleotides not matched to a gene: 8.

This chain links TRBV6-1 with TRBJ2-2, with D uncertain. V lost 0 bases and J lost 4, with 6 bases in between. CDR1 and CDR2 from the germline V gene are MNHNS and SASEGT. This CDR3 comprises 14 residues. The CDR3 coding sequence is TGTGCCAGCAGTGAAGCTCAGTCCACCGGGGAGCTGTTTTTT. As protein: CASSEAQSTGELFF.

Written as DNA, the CDR3 is TGTGCCAGCAGTAATAAACAGGGGTTGAGCAATCAGCCCCAGCATTTT. Translation gives CASSNKQGLSNQPQHF. The rearrangement uses TRBV28 and TRBJ1-5, with 7 bases identical to TRBD1. Germline-derived CDR1 and CDR2 are MDHEN and SYDVKM. The CDR3 is 16 amino acids. J lost 1 base, V lost 5 bases, and 8 bases had no gene match.

This clone was seen a few times. The chain links TRBV5-1 to TRBJ2-1, with 11 nucleotides matching TRBD2. This CDR3 comprises 15 residues. The germline CDR1 and CDR2 sequences are SGHRS and YFSETQ. The ends lost 3 bases at V and 7 bases at J; junction bases unmatched: 6. CDR3 sequence reads: CASSSYSGGGNEQFF. The CDR3, as DNA: TGCGCCAGCAGCTCCTATAGCGGGGGGGGAAATGAGCAGTTCTTC.

The chain carries TRBV5-1 and TRBJ2-1, with TRBD1 identical over 7 bases. This CDR3 is 14 amino acids long. CDR1 and CDR2 from the germline V gene are SGHRS and YFSETQ. The V and J ends lost 8 bases and 5 bases, in that order; junction bases with no gene match: 10. The CDR3 loop is CASRPLTGNNEQFF. The CDR3 bases are TGCGCCAGTAGGCCCCTGACAGGGAACAATGAGCAGTTCTTC.

The chain uses TRBV23-1 and TRBJ2-7; 7 bases are a match to TRBD2. TRBV23-1 counts as an open reading frame of uncertain function. The V segment lost 11 bases and the J segment 6 bases; nucleotides outside the gene matches: 10. This CDR3 region has 12 residues. The CDR3 protein is CAGEGGTSEQYF. The CDR3 DNA reads TGCGCCGGGGAGGGCGGCACCTCCGAGCAGTACTTC.

CDR3: CASSPGVTDTQYF. CDR3 bases: TGTGCCAGCAGCCCAGGGGTCACAGATACGCAGTATTTT. The chain uses TRBV9 and TRBJ2-3; D may be TRBD1 (6 bases). The CDR3 spans 13 residues. CDR1 SGDLS and CDR2 YYNGEE come from the germline V gene. With 4 bases removed from V and 2 bases from J, the gap between germline ends came to 8 bases.

The J gene is TRBJ1-2, the V gene TRBV19, with TRBD1 identical over 8 bases. The trim removed 0 bases at V and 6 bases at J, leaving 12 bases unmatched. The length of the CDR3 is 17 residues. Germline CDR1 LNHDA, CDR2 SQIVND (reference sequence). CDR3 protein: CASSIDLIGQGFDGYTF. In DNA, the CDR3 is TGTGCCAGTAGTATAGATCTCATCGGACAGGGCTTCGATGGCTACACCTTC.

The chain is built from TRBV6-5 and TRBJ1-1, with TRBD1 identical over 8 bases. The CDR3 is made up of 12 amino acids. Germline values: CDR1 MNHEY, CDR2 SVGAGI. V lost 10 bases, J lost 6 bases, and 7 bases stayed unmatched. CDR3 nucleotides: TGTGCCATCGGCAGGGGGCAATCTGAAGCTTTCTTT. Translation: CAIGRGQSEAFF.

The V call is TRBV5-4, the J call TRBJ2-2, with 8 bases matching TRBD2. The V segment lost 4 bases and the J segment 4 bases; nucleotides outside the gene matches: 12. This CDR3 region has 17 residues. Germline V gives CDR1 SGHNT, CDR2 YYREEE (reference sequence). The CDR3 coding sequence is TGTGCCAGCAGCCCGACCCCGACTAGCGAGGGCACCGGGGAGCTGTTTTTT. Amino acid sequence: CASSPTPTSEGTGELFF.

This rearrangement joins TRBV2 to TRBJ1-5; 7 bases match TRBD1. V was pared by 6 bases and J by 2 bases, with 4 bases of the junction left unmatched. The CDR3 runs 14 residues. Germline V CDR1 and CDR2: SNHLY, FYNNEI. CDR3 sequence reads: CASSRDRRNQPQHF. CDR3 DNA: TGTGCCAGCAGCCGGGACAGACGCAATCAGCCCCAGCATTTT.